The source of this TCR beta chain is a study of T-cell reconstitution after alpha-beta-depleted transplantation in children. The library targeted TCRbeta and was prepared with unique molecular identifiers. TCRdb fed the PCR reads into MiXCR, producing one record per CDR3 protein. The sample comprises about 610,000 distinct CDR3 sequences, roughly a tenth of which are singletons, and less than 5% rests with the top ten. This clonotype was counted ten times or more. V gave up 0 bases and J gave up 4 bases, with 10 bases separating them. In germline, CDR1 is SGHTA, CDR2 FQGTGA. This CDR3 is built from 15 residues.

The receptor comes from a human donor who donated a stem cell graft to a child with acute myeloid leukemia. The V gene is TRBV7-3, the J gene TRBJ2-1; D perhaps matches TRBD2 (6 bases). The sample was PBMCs from the stem cell graft donor, taken from the stem cell graft. The CDR3 DNA follows: TGTGCCAGCAGCTTAACATTAGCGGAGTACAATGAGCAGTTCTTC. This gives the protein CASSLTLAEYNEQFF.